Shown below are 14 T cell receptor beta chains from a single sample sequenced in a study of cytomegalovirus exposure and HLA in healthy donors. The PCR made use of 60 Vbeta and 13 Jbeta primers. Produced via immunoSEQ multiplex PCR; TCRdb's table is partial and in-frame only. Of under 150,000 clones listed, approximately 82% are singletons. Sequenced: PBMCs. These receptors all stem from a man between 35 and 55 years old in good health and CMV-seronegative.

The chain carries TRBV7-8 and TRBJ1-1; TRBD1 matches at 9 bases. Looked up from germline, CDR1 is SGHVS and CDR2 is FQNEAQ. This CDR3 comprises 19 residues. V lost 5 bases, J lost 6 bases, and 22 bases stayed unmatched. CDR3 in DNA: TGTGCCAGCAGCCCCAGACAGGGGGTTCCTATGGATCGTTACGCTGAAGCTTTCTTT. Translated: CASSPRQGVPMDRYAEAFF.

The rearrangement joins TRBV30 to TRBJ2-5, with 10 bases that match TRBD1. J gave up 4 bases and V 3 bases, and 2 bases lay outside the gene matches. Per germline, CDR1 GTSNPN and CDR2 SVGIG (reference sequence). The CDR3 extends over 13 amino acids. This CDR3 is CAWRTGGVETQYF. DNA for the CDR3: TGTGCCTGGAGGACAGGGGGCGTAGAGACCCAGTACTTC.

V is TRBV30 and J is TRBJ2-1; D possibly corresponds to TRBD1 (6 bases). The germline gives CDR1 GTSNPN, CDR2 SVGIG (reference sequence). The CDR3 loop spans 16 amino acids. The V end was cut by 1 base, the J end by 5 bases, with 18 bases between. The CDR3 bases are TGTGCCTGGAGTGATCTCGATCGACGGGACAACAATGAGCAGTTCTTC. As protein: CAWSDLDRRDNNEQFF.

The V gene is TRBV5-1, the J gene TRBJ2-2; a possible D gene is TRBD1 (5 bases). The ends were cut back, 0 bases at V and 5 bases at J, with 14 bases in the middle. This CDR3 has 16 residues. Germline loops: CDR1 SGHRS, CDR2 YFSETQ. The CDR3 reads CASSLAPGSGTGELFF. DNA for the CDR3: TGCGCCAGCAGCTTGGCGCCAGGGTCGGGTACCGGGGAGCTGTTTTTT.

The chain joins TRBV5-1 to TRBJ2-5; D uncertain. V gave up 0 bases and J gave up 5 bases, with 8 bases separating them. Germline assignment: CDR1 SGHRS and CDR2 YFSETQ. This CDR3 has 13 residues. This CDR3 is CASSLAVRETQYF. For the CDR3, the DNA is TGCGCCAGCAGCTTGGCCGTTCGGGAGACCCAGTACTTC.

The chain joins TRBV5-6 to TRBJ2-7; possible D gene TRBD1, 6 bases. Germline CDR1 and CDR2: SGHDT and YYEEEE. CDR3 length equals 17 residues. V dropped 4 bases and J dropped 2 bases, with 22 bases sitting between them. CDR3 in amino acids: CASSTALGGGPAYEQYF. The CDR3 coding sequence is TGTGCCAGCAGCACCGCCCTAGGGGGTGGGCCCGCCTACGAGCAGTACTTC.

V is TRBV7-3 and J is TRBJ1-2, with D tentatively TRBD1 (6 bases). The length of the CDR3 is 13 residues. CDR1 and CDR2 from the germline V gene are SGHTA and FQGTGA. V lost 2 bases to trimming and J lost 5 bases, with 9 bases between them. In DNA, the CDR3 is TGTGCCAGCAGCTTATCAACAGGGTATGGCTACACCTTC. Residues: CASSLSTGYGYTF. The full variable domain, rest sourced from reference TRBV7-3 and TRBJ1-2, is GAGVSQTPSNKVTEKGKYVELRCDPISGHTALYWYRQSLGQGPEFLIYFQGTGAADDSGLPNDRFFAVRPEGSVSTLKIQRTERGDSAVYLCASSLSTGYGYTFGSGTRLTVV.

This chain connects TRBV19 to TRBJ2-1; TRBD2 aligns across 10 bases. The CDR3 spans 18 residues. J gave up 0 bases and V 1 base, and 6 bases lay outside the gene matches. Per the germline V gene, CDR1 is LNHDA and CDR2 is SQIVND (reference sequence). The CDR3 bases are TGTGCCAGTAGTATAGTGGCTAGCGGGAGTTTCTCCTACAATGAGCAGTTCTTC. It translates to CASSIVASGSFSYNEQFF.

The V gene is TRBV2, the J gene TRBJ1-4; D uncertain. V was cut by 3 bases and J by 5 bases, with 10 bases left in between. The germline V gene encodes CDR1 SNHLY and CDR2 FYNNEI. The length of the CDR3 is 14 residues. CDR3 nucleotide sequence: TGTGCCAGCAGTGACGGCGGGAGAAATGAAAAACTGTTTTTT. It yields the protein CASSDGGRNEKLFF.

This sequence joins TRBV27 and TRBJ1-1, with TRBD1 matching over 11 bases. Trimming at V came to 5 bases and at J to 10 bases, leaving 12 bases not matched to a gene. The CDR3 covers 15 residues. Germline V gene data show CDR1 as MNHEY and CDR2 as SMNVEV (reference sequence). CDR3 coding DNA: TGTGCCAGCAGTCCATCCTTTCCGGGACAGGGGGGAGCTTTCTTT. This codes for CASSPSFPGQGGAFF.

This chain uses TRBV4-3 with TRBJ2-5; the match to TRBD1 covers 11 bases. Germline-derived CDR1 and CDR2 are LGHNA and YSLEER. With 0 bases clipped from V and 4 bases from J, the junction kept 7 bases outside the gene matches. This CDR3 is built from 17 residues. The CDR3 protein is CASSQEADRGRVETQYF. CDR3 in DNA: TGCGCCAGCAGCCAAGAAGCGGACAGGGGGCGAGTAGAGACCCAGTACTTC.

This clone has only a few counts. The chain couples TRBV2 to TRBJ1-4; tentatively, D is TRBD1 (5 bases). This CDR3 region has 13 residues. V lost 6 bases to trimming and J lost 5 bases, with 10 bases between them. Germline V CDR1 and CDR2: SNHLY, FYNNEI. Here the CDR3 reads CASRDTENEKLFF. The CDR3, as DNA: TGTGCCAGCAGGGACACAGAGAATGAAAAACTGTTTTTT.

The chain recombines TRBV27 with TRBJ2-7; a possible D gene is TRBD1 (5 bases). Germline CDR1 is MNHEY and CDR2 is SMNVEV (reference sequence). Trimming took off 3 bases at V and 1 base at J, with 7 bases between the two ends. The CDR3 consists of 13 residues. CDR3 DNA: TGTGCCAGCAGTTTTAAGGGGTCCTACGAGCAGTACTTC. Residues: CASSFKGSYEQYF.

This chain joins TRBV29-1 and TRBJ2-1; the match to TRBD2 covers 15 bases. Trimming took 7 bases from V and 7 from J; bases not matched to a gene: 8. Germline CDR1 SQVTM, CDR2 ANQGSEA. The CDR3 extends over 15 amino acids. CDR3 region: CSGAGGLAGGNEQFF. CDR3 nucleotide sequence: TGCAGCGGGGCAGGGGGACTAGCGGGAGGAAATGAGCAGTTCTTC.